These T cell receptor beta chains were read from a single sample in a study of blood T cell repertoires in COVID-19. The repertoire was sequenced with immunoSEQ multiplex PCR; TCRdb's copy has only in-frame clones and lacks some. The sample shows more than 100,000 clones, 70% to 85% of them seen only once. The sample taken for sequencing was peripheral blood. These receptors all come from a human donor with acute or convalescent COVID-19. The donor label of this sample is uncertain. Each CDR3 is given with its conserved first and last residue. The order of the fields is D gene, V gene, clone size, J gene, CDR3 protein, CDR3 DNA. A D gene is named only where the DNA matches it firmly. For some rows the clone size is stated as once, few or many, or as a class when expanded; others skip it.

TRBD1	TRBV9	.	TRBJ1-1	CASSVTDRGTEAFF	TGTGCCAGCAGCGTAACCGACAGGGGCACTGAAGCTTTCTTT
.	TRBV30	.	TRBJ2-1	CAWTRSFNEQFF	TGTGCCTGGACCAGAAGTTTCAATGAGCAGTTCTTC
.	TRBV6-5	.	TRBJ2-3	CASSYSFSLGATQYF	TGTGCCAGCAGTTACTCGTTTTCGCTAGGGGCTACGCAGTATTTT
.	TRBV19	.	TRBJ1-4	CASQNRATEKLFF	TGTGCCTCTCAAAACAGGGCGACTGAAAAACTGTTTTTT
TRBD1	TRBV5-1	.	TRBJ2-2	CASSRTGGAGNTGELFF	TGCGCCAGCAGTCGGACAGGGGGCGCCGGGAACACCGGGGAGCTGTTTTTT
.	TRBV7-9	.	TRBJ1-6	CASSLGIGGTDNSPLHF	TGTGCCAGCAGCTTAGGAATAGGAGGGACCGATAATTCACCCCTCCACTTT
TRBD1	TRBV7-2	few	TRBJ1-2	CASSLGAGTANGYTF	TGTGCCAGCAGCTTAGGGGCGGGGACAGCGAATGGCTACACCTTC
TRBD1	TRBV27	few	TRBJ2-7	CASSRGRSEQYF	TGTGCCAGCAGCAGGGGGCGTAGTGAGCAGTACTTC
TRBD1	TRBV13	.	TRBJ2-3	CASSFGTGWVRRTDTQYF	TGTGCCAGCAGCTTCGGGACAGGTTGGGTACGTCGCACAGATACGCAGTATTTT
.	TRBV6-5	once	TRBJ1-5	CASRDTGNQPQHF	TGTGCCAGCAGAGACACAGGAAATCAGCCCCAGCATTTT
.	TRBV6-5	.	TRBJ1-1	CASSLTRGNTEAFF	TGTGCCAGCAGTCTAACGCGGGGGAACACTGAAGCTTTCTTT
TRBD2	TRBV12-3/TRBV12-4	.	TRBJ2-3	CASSGGHTDTQYF	TGTGCCAGTAGCGGGGGGCACACAGATACGCAGTATTTT
TRBD2	TRBV28	.	TRBJ2-1	CASSLLAGRRSYNEQFF	TGTGCCAGCAGTTTATTAGCGGGGAGACGCTCCTACAATGAGCAGTTCTTC
TRBD1	TRBV7-9	.	TRBJ1-2	CASNQGQAWGGYTF	TGTGCCAGCAACCAGGGACAGGCATGGGGTGGCTACACCTTC
.	TRBV10-3	.	TRBJ1-1	CAISDPGLMNTEAFF	TGTGCCATCAGTGACCCGGGACTTATGAACACTGAAGCTTTCTTT
TRBD1	TRBV19	.	TRBJ2-2	CASSRTGVNTGELFF	TGTGCCAGTAGTAGGACAGGGGTAAACACCGGGGAGCTGTTTTTT
.	TRBV7-8	few	TRBJ2-2	CASSPRVRENTGELFF	TGTGCCAGCAGTCCCCGCGTGAGGGAAAACACCGGGGAGCTGTTTTTT
.	TRBV11-2	.	TRBJ1-2	CASSYGQNEGGYTF	TGTGCCAGCAGCTACGGACAGAATGAAGGAGGCTACACCTTC
.	TRBV2	.	TRBJ1-6	CASRDTSRYSPLHF	TGTGCCAGCAGGGACACGTCGAGGTATTCACCCCTCCACTTT
.	TRBV7-9	.	TRBJ1-2	CASSRSRDSYGYTF	TGTGCCAGCAGCCGTAGTAGAGACAGCTATGGCTACACCTTC
.	TRBV2	once	TRBJ1-6	CASSDRVSNSPLHF	TGTGCCAGCAGTGACAGGGTGAGCAATTCACCCCTCCACTTT
.	TRBV4-1	.	TRBJ2-5	CASSQIRLGQETQYF	TGCGCCAGCAGCCAAATACGACTAGGCCAAGAGACCCAGTACTTC
.	TRBV7-9	once	TRBJ1-5	CASSLQGGNQPQHF	TGTGCCAGCAGCTTACAAGGGGGCAATCAGCCCCAGCATTTT
TRBD1	TRBV7-9	.	TRBJ1-1	CAALGTGVREGTEAFF	TGTGCCGCATTAGGGACAGGGGTAAGAGAAGGAACTGAAGCTTTCTTT
.	TRBV24-1	.	TRBJ2-7	CATSQGSYEQYF	TGTGCCACCAGTCAGGGTTCCTACGAGCAGTACTTC
TRBD2	TRBV28	.	TRBJ2-1	CASSLAGTSGGAQFF	TGTGCCAGCAGTTTGGCAGGGACTAGCGGGGGGGCGCAGTTCTTC
TRBD2	TRBV7-2	.	TRBJ2-1	CASSSRLAGGREQFF	TGTGCCAGCAGCTCCCGACTAGCGGGGGGGAGAGAGCAGTTCTTC
TRBD1	TRBV2	few	TRBJ1-5	CASSGRTGVGPQHF	TGTGCCAGCAGTGGCAGGACAGGGGTTGGCCCCCAGCATTTT
.	TRBV5-1	.	TRBJ2-1	CASSLPRDTSNEQFF	TGCGCCAGCAGCTTACCCCGGGACACATCCAATGAGCAGTTCTTC
.	TRBV5-1	.	TRBJ2-3	CASREWDTQYF	TGCGCCAGCAGGGAGTGGGATACGCAGTATTTT
TRBD1	TRBV9	.	TRBJ1-2	CASSVASSTGGASYGYTF	TGTGCCAGCAGCGTGGCGTCTTCCACAGGGGGCGCAAGCTATGGCTACACCTTC
.	TRBV10-3	.	TRBJ1-6	CAISEGGYNSPLHF	TGTGCCATCAGTGAGGGGGGGTATAATTCACCCCTCCACTTT
.	TRBV7-2	.	TRBJ1-1	CASSLWSDTEAFF	TGTGCCAGCAGCTTATGGTCAGACACTGAAGCTTTCTTT
TRBD2	TRBV5-1	once	TRBJ2-1	CASSKSGGAWNEQFF	TGCGCCAGCAGCAAGAGCGGGGGGGCTTGGAATGAGCAGTTCTTC
.	TRBV5-5	.	TRBJ1-3	CASSLPSGNTIYF	TGTGCCAGCAGCTTGCCGTCTGGAAACACCATATATTTT
.	TRBV2	.	TRBJ1-5	CASSPMGGSNQPQHF	TGTGCCAGCAGCCCCATGGGGGGGAGCAATCAGCCCCAGCATTTT
.	TRBV19	.	TRBJ1-5	CASSIGGPGFRNQPQHF	TGTGCCAGTAGTATCGGCGGCCCAGGGTTTCGCAATCAGCCCCAGCATTTT
.	TRBV12-3/TRBV12-4	.	TRBJ2-2	CASGRNTGELFF	TGTGCCAGCGGCAGGAACACCGGGGAGCTGTTTTTT
TRBD1	TRBV30	.	TRBJ1-1	CAGGQGPNGAFF	TGTGCCGGGGGACAGGGCCCAAACGGAGCTTTCTTT
.	TRBV9	few	TRBJ1-2	CASSPRPLLVPNYGYTF	TGTGCCAGCAGCCCACGTCCCCTTTTAGTACCCAACTATGGCTACACCTTC
.	TRBV27	.	TRBJ1-6	CASSLSFRNSPLHF	TGTGCCAGCAGTTTATCGTTTCGGAATTCACCCCTCCACTTT
.	TRBV4-2	.	TRBJ2-3	CASSDPLDTDTQYF	TGTGCCAGCAGCGACCCTCTAGATACAGATACGCAGTATTTT
TRBD1	TRBV27	few	TRBJ1-6	CASSDRGGPNSPLHF	TGTGCCAGCAGCGACAGGGGAGGTCCTAATTCACCCCTCCACTTT
.	TRBV7-2	.	TRBJ2-1	CASSTFRGSPSYNEQFF	TGTGCCAGCAGCACTTTTAGGGGGTCCCCCTCCTACAATGAGCAGTTCTTC
TRBD1	TRBV14	.	TRBJ2-3	CASSPPWGQLTDTQYF	TGTGCCAGCAGTCCCCCCTGGGGACAGTTAACAGATACGCAGTATTTT
TRBD2	TRBV4-1	medium-sized	TRBJ2-1	CASSQVMTSGGINEQFF	TGCGCCAGCAGCCAAGTCATGACTAGCGGGGGGATCAATGAGCAGTTCTTC
TRBD1	TRBV15	.	TRBJ1-5	CATSIRDRVGQPQHF	TGTGCCACCAGCATACGGGACAGGGTTGGTCAGCCCCAGCATTTT
TRBD1	TRBV19	.	TRBJ1-2	CASSMTRTGPYGYTF	TGTGCCAGTAGTATGACTCGGACAGGACCGTATGGCTACACCTTC
TRBD1	TRBV19	.	TRBJ1-5	CASSISRGNNQPQHF	TGTGCCAGTAGTATTTCCAGGGGGAACAATCAGCCCCAGCATTTT
.	TRBV24-1	.	TRBJ1-2	CATSDYLRNYGYTF	TGTGCCACCAGTGATTACCTACGTAACTATGGCTACACCTTC
TRBD1	TRBV20-1	.	TRBJ1-6	CSAEKDRGFHF	TGCAGTGCGGAAAAGGACAGGGGATTCCACTTT
.	TRBV2	once	TRBJ1-5	CASRGRESRNQPQHF	TGTGCCAGCAGAGGGCGGGAGTCCCGCAATCAGCCCCAGCATTTT
.	TRBV28	.	TRBJ1-2	CASSSDRYGYTF	TGTGCCAGCAGTTCGGACAGATATGGCTACACCTTC
.	TRBV6-1	once	TRBJ1-1	CASSDRVDGTEAFF	TGTGCCAGCAGTGACAGGGTTGACGGCACTGAAGCTTTCTTT
TRBD1	TRBV5-1	.	TRBJ1-2	CASSRTTGAYGYTF	TGCGCCAGCAGCCGTACTACAGGGGCCTATGGCTACACCTTC
.	TRBV18	few	TRBJ2-5	CASSPGTGQETQYF	TGTGCCAGCTCCCCGGGGACTGGACAAGAGACCCAGTACTTC
.	TRBV25-1	.	TRBJ1-6	CASSPGGPNSPLHF	TGTGCCAGCAGCCCCGGGGGTCCCAATTCACCCCTCCACTTT
TRBD2	TRBV27	.	TRBJ2-1	CASSSNGGASIF	TGTGCCAGCAGCTCAAACGGGGGGGCGTCGATCTTC
TRBD1	TRBV5-4	.	TRBJ2-4	CASSLFGTGKNIQYF	TGTGCCAGCAGCTTGTTCGGGACAGGAAAAAACATTCAGTACTTC
TRBD1	TRBV9	.	TRBJ2-1	CASSSHRDRVSDEQFF	TGTGCCAGCAGCTCTCACCGGGACAGGGTTTCCGATGAGCAGTTCTTC